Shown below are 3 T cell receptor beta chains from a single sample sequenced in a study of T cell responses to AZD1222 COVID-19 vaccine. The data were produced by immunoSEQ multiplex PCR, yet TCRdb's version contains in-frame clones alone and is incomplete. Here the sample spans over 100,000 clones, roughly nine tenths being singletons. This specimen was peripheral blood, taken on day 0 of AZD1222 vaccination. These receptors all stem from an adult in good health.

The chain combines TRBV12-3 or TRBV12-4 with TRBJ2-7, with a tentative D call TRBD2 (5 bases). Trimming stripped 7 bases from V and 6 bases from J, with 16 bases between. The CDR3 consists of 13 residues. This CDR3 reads CASMSPYRGEQYF. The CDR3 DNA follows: TGTGCCAGCATGTCACCCTACCGGGGCGAGCAGTACTTC.

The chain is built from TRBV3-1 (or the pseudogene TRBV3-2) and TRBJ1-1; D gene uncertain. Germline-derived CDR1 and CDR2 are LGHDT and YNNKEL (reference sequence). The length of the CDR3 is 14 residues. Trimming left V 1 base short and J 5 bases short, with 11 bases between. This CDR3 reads CASSQAGSGTEAFF. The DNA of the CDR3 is TGTGCCAGCAGCCAAGCAGGCTCCGGAACTGAAGCTTTCTTT.

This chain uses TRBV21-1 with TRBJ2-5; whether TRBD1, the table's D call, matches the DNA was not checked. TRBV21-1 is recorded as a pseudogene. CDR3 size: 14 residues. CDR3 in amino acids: CASSTRDREETQYF. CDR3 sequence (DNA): TGTGCCAGCAGCACCCGGGACAGGGAAGAGACCCAGTACTTC.